This TCR beta chain was captured in a study of blood T cell repertoires in COVID-19. In the study overall: From the United States, Italy and Spain came samples of acute and convalescent COVID-19. PBMCs, B-cell-depleted T cells, or T cells provided the cDNA or gDNA that made up the material.

The length of the CDR3 is 13 residues. V lost 6 bases and J lost 1; bases outside the gene matches: 2. CDR1 is MNHEY and CDR2 is SMNVEV in the germline V gene (reference sequence). In the authors' workflow: Counts of nucleated cells, estimated from reference gene primer amplification, were obtained. TCRdb's copy holds only in-frame clones and misses some; the assay was immunoSEQ multiplex PCR. For V, J and clone size, that table is used; D and trimming come from the DNA. The sample consists of 150,000 or so clones, about 70% of them appearing once. The rearrangement uses TRBV27 and TRBJ2-5, with 7 bases identical to TRBD1. The receptor was isolated from a woman between 65 and 79 years old with acute or convalescent COVID-19. The sequenced material came from peripheral blood. As DNA, the CDR3 is TGTGCCAGCAGGGGACAGCCCCAAGAGACCCAGTACTTC. Translating gives CASRGQPQETQYF.